The rows below give T cell receptor beta chains drawn from one sample of a study of cytomegalovirus exposure and HLA in healthy donors. The repertoire was sequenced with immunoSEQ multiplex PCR; TCRdb's copy has only in-frame clones and lacks some. The profile shows over 150,000 clones, approximately 80% of them singletons. Sequences were obtained from PBMCs. These TCRs come from a boy younger than 18 in good health and CMV-seronegative. Each CDR3 is given with its conserved first and last residue. The D gene is left open where the match is weak. A clone size is listed for some rows: how often the clone was seen (once, few, many), or a class if it is expanded.

TRBV7-2	13	-	-	TRBJ2-5	TGTGCCAGCAGCTTAGACGGAGGAAAGACCCAGTACTTC	CASSLDGGKTQYF
TRBV2	15	-	once	TRBJ1-5	TGTGCCAGCAGCAAACGTACGGTTAGCAATCAGCCCCAGCATTTT	CASSKRTVSNQPQHF
TRBV9	15	TRBD2	-	TRBJ2-3	TGTGCCAGCAGCCGTACCGGGACGGGGGGTGATACGCAGTATTTT	CASSRTGTGGDTQYF
TRBV6-1	15	TRBD2	once	TRBJ2-1	TGTGCCAGCAGTGAACAACTAGCGGGGGGTGGTGAGCAGTTCTTC	CASSEQLAGGGEQFF
TRBV27	16	TRBD1	-	TRBJ2-7	TGTGCCAGCAGTTTATCGACTGGACAGGGTTACTACGAGCAGTACTTC	CASSLSTGQGYYEQYF
TRBV6-5	16	TRBD2	-	TRBJ2-1	TGTGCCAGCAGTTGGGTAGCGGGGGTCGCGGGTAATGAGCAGTTCTTC	CASSWVAGVAGNEQFF
TRBV9	13	-	-	TRBJ2-1	TGTGCCAGCAGCGTAGATCTCCCAGATGAGCAGTTCTTC	CASSVDLPDEQFF
TRBV27	13	TRBD1	-	TRBJ2-7	TGTGCCAGCAGGACAGGGGGCACGGACGAGCAGTACTTC	CASRTGGTDEQYF
TRBV18	17	-	-	TRBJ1-6	TGTGCCAGCTCACCCAGACAGGTAGACTCCTATAATTCACCCCTCCACTTT	CASSPRQVDSYNSPLHF
TRBV5-4	14	-	-	TRBJ2-7	TGTGCCAGCAGACTAGACAAGTTTGTTTACGAGCAGTACTTC	CASRLDKFVYEQYF
TRBV5-1	13	TRBD1	-	TRBJ1-4	TGCGCCAGCAGCTCGGACAGGACCGAAAAACTGTTTTTT	CASSSDRTEKLFF
TRBV7-2	16	-	-	TRBJ1-5	TGTGCCAGCAGCTTCAGAGGGGGAGTTTCAAATCAGCCCCAGCATTTT	CASSFRGGVSNQPQHF
TRBV11-2	11	-	-	TRBJ2-1	TGTGCCAGCAGCCCTAAAGTTGAGCAGTTCTTC	CASSPKVEQFF
TRBV30	15	-	-	TRBJ1-3	TGTGCCTGGAGTCCCCTATCCCCGGGTGGAAACACCATATATTTT	CAWSPLSPGGNTIYF
TRBV30	14	-	-	TRBJ1-1	TGTGCCTGGAGCGCCCTCGACACTCGGACTGAAGCTTTCTTT	CAWSALDTRTEAFF
TRBV18	14	TRBD2	-	TRBJ2-4	TGTGCCAGCTCACCAATCGATAGCGGGGGGTTTCAGTACTTC	CASSPIDSGGFQYF
TRBV9	12	-	-	TRBJ1-2	TGTGCCAGCAGCGTCGACAGCTATGGCTACACCTTC	CASSVDSYGYTF
TRBV30	17	TRBD1	-	TRBJ1-2	TGTGCCTGGAGTATACCGGGACAGGGTTCCCCCAACTATGGCTACACCTTC	CAWSIPGQGSPNYGYTF
TRBV19	18	TRBD1	-	TRBJ2-7	TGTGCCAGTAGTCCCCTACCCGGGACAGGGAGAGGGACCTACGAGCAGTACTTC	CASSPLPGTGRGTYEQYF
TRBV29-1	16	TRBD1	-	TRBJ2-4	TGCAGCGTCTGGGACAGGGGAAGAGCTGCCAAAAACATTCAGTACTTC	CSVWDRGRAAKNIQYF
TRBV19	21	TRBD1	few	TRBJ2-1	TGTGCCAGTAGTATAGATAACTGGGCTACAGGGGCTTCTGCCAGCTACAATGAGCAGTTCTTC	CASSIDNWATGASASYNEQFF
TRBV6-6	15	TRBD2	-	TRBJ2-1	TGTGCCAGCATCACGGACGGGGGGTGGGTAAATGAGCAGTTCTTC	CASITDGGWVNEQFF
TRBV9	14	TRBD1	-	TRBJ1-1	TGTGCCAGCAGCGCAACAGGGGGGAACACTGAAGCTTTCTTT	CASSATGGNTEAFF
TRBV7-3	14	TRBD1	-	TRBJ1-1	TGTGCCAGCAGCGGAACCGGGACAGCCACTGAAGCTTTCTTT	CASSGTGTATEAFF
TRBV11-2	14	-	-	TRBJ2-1	TGTGCCAGCAGCTCCTCTAACTCCTACAATGAGCAGTTCTTC	CASSSSNSYNEQFF
TRBV10-3	15	-	-	TRBJ1-1	TGTGCCATCAGTGAGTCCGGGGATAAGACAATAAGGGCTTTCTTT	CAISESGDKTIRAFF
TRBV29-1	11	-	-	TRBJ1-2	TGCAGCGCCCTGCGGGGGAATGGCTACACCTTC	CSALRGNGYTF
TRBV5-1	14	-	-	TRBJ1-2	TGCGCCAGCAGCTTGGATTCAGCAGGGCGAGGCTACACCTTC	CASSLDSAGRGYTF
TRBV10-3	11	-	once	TRBJ2-7	TGTGCCGTTTCTCCCGGGGACGAGCAGTACTTC	CAVSPGDEQYF
TRBV9	16	TRBD1	-	TRBJ1-3	TGTGCCAGCAGCGGTTCCGGGACAGGGGCAGGAAACACCATATATTTT	CASSGSGTGAGNTIYF
TRBV10-3	15	TRBD1	-	TRBJ1-2	TGTGCCATCAGATTCCCGGGACAGGGGAAATATGGCTACACCTTC	CAIRFPGQGKYGYTF
TRBV4-3	18	-	-	TRBJ1-1	TGCGCCAGCAGCCAAGATGTTTCAAGGGGGTCGTGGGTCACTGAAGCTTTCTTT	CASSQDVSRGSWVTEAFF
TRBV27	17	-	-	TRBJ1-2	TGTGCCAGCAGTCCCATATACCCCAGGGATTACGACTATGGCTACACCTTC	CASSPIYPRDYDYGYTF
TRBV6-1	16	TRBD2	few	TRBJ2-7	TGTGCCAGCAGTGGACTAGCGGGTCCGAGCTCCTACGAGCAGTACTTC	CASSGLAGPSSYEQYF
TRBV5-6	15	-	few	TRBJ2-1	TGTGCCAGCAGCTTGGCAACAGGGAGTACCAATGAGCAGTTCTTC	CASSLATGSTNEQFF
TRBV7-9	14	TRBD1	-	TRBJ1-2	TGTGCCAGCAGCTTACAGGGGGTCGTGGATGGCTACACCTTC	CASSLQGVVDGYTF
TRBV4-1	18	TRBD1	-	TRBJ1-1	TGCGCCAGCAGCCCCCGCTTACAGGGGACGGGATGGGACACTGAAGCTTTCTTT	CASSPRLQGTGWDTEAFF
TRBV14	14	TRBD2	-	TRBJ2-5	TGTGCCAGCAGCCACCCGGGGCGGGGGGAGACCCAGTACTTC	CASSHPGRGETQYF
TRBV30	15	-	few	TRBJ1-5	TGTGCCTGGAGTGGGGTGGGCGTCAGCAATCAGCCCCAGCATTTT	CAWSGVGVSNQPQHF
TRBV7-9	16	TRBD1	-	TRBJ2-3	TGTGCCAGCAGTCCACCCTGGACAGGGACGACAGATACGCAGTATTTT	CASSPPWTGTTDTQYF
TRBV27	18	TRBD1	-	TRBJ1-5	TGTGCCAGCAGTTCCGCCGGGACAGCTTTTGATAGCAATCAGCCCCAGCATTTT	CASSSAGTAFDSNQPQHF
TRBV27	14	TRBD2	-	TRBJ2-1	TGTGCCAGCAGTTGGCCCGGCGGGGGCAATGAGCAGTTCTTC	CASSWPGGGNEQFF
TRBV4-2	16	TRBD1	-	TRBJ1-2	TGTGCCAGCAGCCAAGGCCGACAGGGTAGGTGGTATGGCTACACCTTC	CASSQGRQGRWYGYTF
TRBV19	14	-	once	TRBJ1-1	TGTGCCAGTAGTGCGGGAATAAGGCATTCTGAAGCTTTCTTT	CASSAGIRHSEAFF
TRBV14	16	TRBD1	few	TRBJ1-1	TGTGCCAGCAGCCTGGGACAGGGTGCCATGAACACTGAAGCTTTCTTT	CASSLGQGAMNTEAFF
TRBV27	14	TRBD1	once	TRBJ1-5	TGTGCCAGCAGCCCGACAGGGTTTGGTCAGCCCCAGCATTTT	CASSPTGFGQPQHF
TRBV4-2	16	-	once	TRBJ2-7	TGTGCCAGCAGCCAAGGGGTCAGGGTGGGGAACTACGAGCAGTACTTC	CASSQGVRVGNYEQYF
TRBV5-1	14	-	-	TRBJ1-6	TGCGCCAGCAGGTTGGGACGGGATAATTCACCCCTCCACTTT	CASRLGRDNSPLHF
TRBV5-5	15	TRBD1	-	TRBJ2-2	TGTGCCAGCAGCTGGGGACAGGAGGAGGCCGGGGAGCTGTTTTTT	CASSWGQEEAGELFF
TRBV5-4	16	TRBD2	-	TRBJ2-1	TGTGCCAGCAGCGCAGGACTAGCGGGGGGGATGGATGAGCAGTTCTTC	CASSAGLAGGMDEQFF
TRBV4-1	14	-	-	TRBJ2-1	TGCGCCAGCAGCCAAGCTTCGGGTCTGAATGAGCAGTTCTTC	CASSQASGLNEQFF
TRBV13	13	-	once	TRBJ2-7	TGTGCCAGCAGCTTAGGCCTCGGGGAAGAGCAGTACTTC	CASSLGLGEEQYF
TRBV7-9	11	-	few	TRBJ1-1	TGTTCCAGCAGCTTCCGAGATGAAGCTTTCTTT	CSSSFRDEAFF
TRBV21-1	15	-	once	TRBJ1-2	TGTGCCAGCAGCACGAACAGGGGAGGTAGCTATGGCTACACCTTC	CASSTNRGGSYGYTF
TRBV7-9	14	-	-	TRBJ1-1	TGTGCCAGCAGCTTAGTACAGGGGAACACTGAAGCTTTCTTT	CASSLVQGNTEAFF
TRBV5-1	14	TRBD1	-	TRBJ1-2	TGCGCCAGCAGCTTGCAACAGGGGGCAGAGGGCTACACCTTC	CASSLQQGAEGYTF
TRBV29-1	13	-	few	TRBJ1-5	TGCAGCGCCGCATCGGGGGTTTATCAGCCCCAGCATTTT	CSAASGVYQPQHF
TRBV6-1	14	TRBD1	-	TRBJ2-4	TGTGCCAGCAGTGGGGGACAGGGGCCAAACATTCAGTACTTC	CASSGGQGPNIQYF
TRBV12-5	13	-	-	TRBJ1-1	TGTGCTAGTGGCCTGACAGGGAACACTGAAGCTTTCTTT	CASGLTGNTEAFF